These T cell receptor beta chains were read from a single sample in a study of blood T cells in healthy people across ages. Each CDR3 protein is one row after TCRdb ran MiXCR on the 5' RACE reads. This sample has around 900,000 distinct CDR3 sequences, with roughly 47% found just once. The sample consisted of blood. The source is a woman aged 55-75 years in good health. The CDR3 runs from the conserved cysteine through the conserved F or W. The order of the fields is J gene, V gene, clone size, D gene, CDR3 DNA, CDR3 protein. D genes are given only for firm matches. Expanded clones get a size class; other rows say once, few or many, or leave the size out.

>TRBJ2-7|TRBV19|once|.
TGTGCCAGTAGTCCAGCATTATTCTACGAGCAGTACTTC
CASSPALFYEQYF
>TRBJ1-2|TRBV6-2/TRBV6-3|few|.
TGTGCCAGCAGTTACCAGGGCTATGGCTACACCTTC
CASSYQGYGYTF
>TRBJ2-7|TRBV7-2|few|.
TGTGCCAGCAGCTTCGGAGTTGCCTTAATCGAGCAGTACTTC
CASSFGVALIEQYF
>TRBJ2-7|TRBV4-3|.|.
TGCGCCAGCAGCCAAGATCGCGGGACAAACTACGAGCAGTACTTC
CASSQDRGTNYEQYF
>TRBJ2-5|TRBV5-6|few|.
TGTGCCAGCAGCACGCACAACAGGGTTGGATTGGAGACCCAGTACTTC
CASSTHNRVGLETQYF
>TRBJ2-3|TRBV27|.|TRBD2
TGTGCCAGCAGTTTCACCCAAGAGCTAGCGGTCACAGATACGCAGTATTTT
CASSFTQELAVTDTQYF
>TRBJ2-5|TRBV4-3|few|.
TGCGCCAGCAGCCCCAATCCGCCTGGGAGTGGAGAGACCCAGTACTTC
CASSPNPPGSGETQYF
>TRBJ2-5|TRBV29-1|few|.
TGCAGCGTTGACATTGAGACCCAGTACTTC
CSVDIETQYF
>TRBJ2-7|TRBV2|.|.
TGTGCCAGCAGTGAACGCCAGCTCTACGAGCAGTACTTC
CASSERQLYEQYF
>TRBJ2-3|TRBV7-2|.|.
TGTGCCAGCAGCTTACTGGGGGTTAGCACAGATACGCAGTATTTT
CASSLLGVSTDTQYF
>TRBJ2-3|TRBV7-9|.|.
TGTGCCAGCAGCTTAAGTGGAATAGCGGACCTCACAGATACGCAGTATTTT
CASSLSGIADLTDTQYF
>TRBJ2-7|TRBV6-4|.|TRBD2
TGTGCCAGCAGTGCGGTAGCGGGAGTTACTGAGCAGTACTTC
CASSAVAGVTEQYF
>TRBJ2-7|TRBV7-9|.|.
TGTGCCAGCACCGCCGAAACCTACGAGCAGTACTTC
CASTAETYEQYF
>TRBJ2-2|TRBV7-3|many|TRBD1
TGTGCCAGCAGCTTCGCCGGACAGGGGGCCCCCGGGGAGCTGTTTTTT
CASSFAGQGAPGELFF
>TRBJ2-7|TRBV25-1|few|.
TGTGCCAGCAGAGAGCCGGGGGAGTACTACGAGCAGTACTTC
CASREPGEYYEQYF
>TRBJ1-2|TRBV21-1|.|.
TGTGCCAGCAGCCCACGGGACACCGGAGTCAGGAGCTACACCTTC
CASSPRDTGVRSYTF
>TRBJ2-5|TRBV7-2|.|TRBD2
TGTGCCAGCAGCTTAGTGAAGCACGCGGGAGGGTCAGAGACCCAGTACTTC
CASSLVKHAGGSETQYF
>TRBJ1-4|TRBV7-2|.|.
TGTGCCAGCAGCCCTAGCTTCCGCACTAATGAAAAACTGTTTTTT
CASSPSFRTNEKLFF
>TRBJ2-7|TRBV5-5|.|TRBD2
TGTGCCAGCAGCTTGGTGGGACTAGCCTTGGGGGAGCAGTACTTC
CASSLVGLALGEQYF
>TRBJ2-5|TRBV3-1|.|.
TGTGCCAGCAGCTCGACAGGAATACAAGAGACCCAGTACTTC
CASSSTGIQETQYF
>TRBJ2-3|TRBV24-1|many|.
TGTGCCACCAGTGGCGGACGGCGTGTCACAGATACGCAGTATTTT
CATSGGRRVTDTQYF
>TRBJ1-1|TRBV7-9|few|.
TGTGCCAGCAGCCCCCTACACAGAACTAATGAAGCTTTCTTT
CASSPLHRTNEAFF
>TRBJ1-1|TRBV5-1|.|.
TGCGCCAGCAGCTCCCTTGCATCTGAAGCTTTCTTT
CASSSLASEAFF
>TRBJ2-7|TRBV5-1|.|TRBD1
TGCGCCAGCAGCTTGACAGGGGGCTGGGAAGAGCAGTACTTC
CASSLTGGWEEQYF
>TRBJ2-6|TRBV20-1|few|TRBD2
TGCAGTGCTAGAGTCTCTAGCGGGACCCACTCTGGGGCCAACGTCCTGACTTTC
CSARVSSGTHSGANVLTF
>TRBJ2-7|TRBV3-1|few|TRBD2
TGTGCCAGCAGCCGCCTAGCGGGAGAAATGGGGGAGCAGTACTTC
CASSRLAGEMGEQYF
>TRBJ1-5|TRBV18|.|.
TGTGCCAGCTCGAATCTCGCCGGGACGGCGAACCAGCCCCAGCATTTT
CASSNLAGTANQPQHF
>TRBJ2-3|TRBV20-1|.|TRBD2
TGCAGTGCTAGTTCCTATAGACTAGCGGGAGGGCCTAAATTCACAGATACGCAGTATTTT
CSASSYRLAGGPKFTDTQYF
>TRBJ2-7|TRBV6-6|few|TRBD1
TGTGCCAGCGGGGACAGGGGAACCTACGAGCAGTACTTC
CASGDRGTYEQYF
>TRBJ2-7|TRBV9|.|TRBD1
TGTGCCAGCAGCGTAGGACAGGGGACCTACGAGCAGTACTTC
CASSVGQGTYEQYF
>TRBJ2-5|TRBV6-2/TRBV6-3|.|.
TGTGCCAGCGCCTACGGACTGCAAGAGACCCAGTACTTC
CASAYGLQETQYF
>TRBJ2-3|TRBV20-1|.|.
TGCAGTGCTACCCAAGGGGGCACAGATACGCAGTATTTT
CSATQGGTDTQYF
>TRBJ2-7|TRBV20-1|.|.
TGCAGTGCTAGATACGGGAAAGCCTACGAGCAGTACTTC
CSARYGKAYEQYF
>TRBJ2-6|TRBV29-1|.|.
TGCAGCGTCCTCCTCTCTGGGGCCAACGTCCTGACTTTC
CSVLLSGANVLTF
>TRBJ1-6|TRBV7-2|.|.
TGTGCCAGCAGCTCCCTTAATGGGAATACACCCCTCCACTTT
CASSSLNGNTPLHF
>TRBJ2-1|TRBV20-1|.|.
TGCAGTGCTAGAGTGATTGCCGCTGGCGATGAGCAGTTCTTC
CSARVIAAGDEQFF
>TRBJ1-1|TRBV6-2/TRBV6-3|.|.
TGTGCCAGCAGCCGCAACCGAATTACGGTGAACACTGAAGCTTTCTTT
CASSRNRITVNTEAFF
>TRBJ1-2|TRBV7-3|.|.
TGTGCCAGCAGCTTAGGGGGGCAAAGTGGCTACACCTTC
CASSLGGQSGYTF
>TRBJ2-5|TRBV7-6|.|TRBD1
TGTGCCAGCAGCTTAGCGACAGGGGTGTACCAAGAGACCCAGTACTTC
CASSLATGVYQETQYF
>TRBJ1-5|TRBV20-1|.|.
TGCAGTGCTAGAGCTGGGCCACAGCCCCAGCATTTT
CSARAGPQPQHF
>TRBJ1-5|TRBV7-2|.|TRBD1
TGTGCCAGCAGCTTAAACAGGGGGAATCAGCCCCAGCATTTT
CASSLNRGNQPQHF
>TRBJ2-7|TRBV15|.|.
TGTGCCACCAGCAGAGATCGGGCAGACCAGTACTTC
CATSRDRADQYF
>TRBJ2-2|TRBV6-6|.|.
TGTGCCAGCACCTCCGGGACAACGGGCGGGGAGCTGTTTTTT
CASTSGTTGGELFF
>TRBJ2-7|TRBV5-1|.|TRBD1
TGCGCCAGCAGCTCCTGGACAGGGGGCGAGCAGTACTTC
CASSSWTGGEQYF
>TRBJ1-6|TRBV2|.|.
TGTGCCAAAAGGGAGGGCTTTAATTCACCCCTCCACTTT
CAKREGFNSPLHF
>TRBJ2-3|TRBV12-3/TRBV12-4|few|TRBD2
TGTGCCAGCAGTTTACCTCAAGCGGGAGTCACGCAGTATTTT
CASSLPQAGVTQYF
>TRBJ2-3|TRBV5-6|.|TRBD2
TGTGCCAGCAGCTCGACTAGCACGAGCACAGATACGCAGTATTTT
CASSSTSTSTDTQYF
>TRBJ2-1|TRBV20-1|.|TRBD2
TGCAGTGCTACGACTAGTCCTCGGGAGGGAGTCGCGGGCGGTGAGCAGTTCTTC
CSATTSPREGVAGGEQFF
>TRBJ2-5|TRBV6-1|.|TRBD2
TGTGCCAGCAGTCCAAACAGACTAGCGGGAGACCGCGTCGAGACCCAGTACTTC
CASSPNRLAGDRVETQYF
>TRBJ2-7|TRBV24-1|.|TRBD2
TGTGCCACCAGTGACACGGGGACTAGCGGGAGGTACTTC
CATSDTGTSGRYF